This is a list of T cell receptor beta chains from one sample in a study of cytomegalovirus exposure and HLA in healthy donors. Repertoires were generated with immunoSEQ multiplex PCR, while TCRdb's copy carries only in-frame clones and drops some. The sample has roughly 150,000 clones, over 60% seen once. Material: PBMCs. Source of these receptors: a woman aged 25 to 45 in good health and CMV-seronegative. Each CDR3 is given with its conserved first and last residue. D genes are given only for firm matches. The listing skips clone size in some rows; elsewhere it reads once, few, many or a size class.

few	-	TRBV27	TRBJ2-7	TGTGCCAGCAGTTTAGGCAGGGTTGACGAGCAGTACTTC	CASSLGRVDEQYF
-	-	TRBV9	TRBJ1-2	TGTGCCAGCACACTCGGGGGGCTGGACTACACCTTC	CASTLGGLDYTF
-	TRBD1	TRBV7-2	TRBJ2-2	TGTGCCAGCAGCTTATTGGGACAGGGGGCCGGGGAGCTGTTTTTT	CASSLLGQGAGELFF
few	-	TRBV19	TRBJ1-6	TGTGCCAGTAGTGCGTTACGAGGATCACCCCTCCACTTT	CASSALRGSPLHF
-	TRBD1	TRBV6-1	TRBJ2-6	TGTGCCAGCAGGACAGGGGTTGGGGCCAACGTCCTGACTTTC	CASRTGVGANVLTF
-	TRBD2	TRBV7-2	TRBJ2-1	TGTGCCAGCAGCTTGGGAGCGGGGGGCGTTTACAATGAGCAGTTCTTC	CASSLGAGGVYNEQFF
-	TRBD1	TRBV2	TRBJ1-2	TGTGCCAGCAGGGCCCGACAGGGGGCCTATGGCTACACCTTC	CASRARQGAYGYTF
-	TRBD1	TRBV6-1	TRBJ2-7	TGTGCCAGCAGTGAAAAGGGACAGGGATCTACGAGCGGGCAACAGTACTTC	CASSEKGQGSTSGQQYF
-	TRBD1	TRBV4-3	TRBJ1-1	TGCGCCAGCAGCCAAGCGGACAGGGCTAACACTGAAGCTTTCTTT	CASSQADRANTEAFF
-	-	TRBV15	TRBJ2-6	TGTGCCACCAGCAGAGATCTGTGGGGGCCAAACTCTGGGGCCAACGTTCTGACTTTC	CATSRDLWGPNSGANVLTF
-	TRBD1	TRBV18	TRBJ1-2	TGTGCCAGCTCACGGACAGGAGGTGACTATGGCTACACCTTC	CASSRTGGDYGYTF
few	-	TRBV29-1	TRBJ1-5	TGCAGCGTTGCCAACCGGGGCAATCAGCCCCAGCATTTT	CSVANRGNQPQHF
few	TRBD1	TRBV7-9	TRBJ1-2	TGTGCCAGCAGTACCACGGACAGGGGCTATGGCTACACCTTC	CASSTTDRGYGYTF
-	TRBD1	TRBV18	TRBJ1-2	TGTGCCAGCTCACCTTTCGCCGCCGGGACAGGGGATTATGGCTACACCTTC	CASSPFAAGTGDYGYTF
-	-	TRBV2	TRBJ1-1	TGTGCCAGCAGCGAAACAGGGAACACTGAAGCTTTCTTT	CASSETGNTEAFF
-	-	TRBV6-6	TRBJ1-1	TGTGCCAGCAGTTACAGTGGGCTCGGTCACACTGAAGCTTTCTTT	CASSYSGLGHTEAFF
once	-	TRBV30	TRBJ2-3	TGTGCCTGGAGTCGATCAGGGTTTGGCACAGATACGCAGTATTTT	CAWSRSGFGTDTQYF
-	-	TRBV27	TRBJ2-7	TGTGCCAGCACCGAGCACAGGGAGAGCGAGCAGTACTTC	CASTEHRESEQYF
few	-	TRBV4-1	TRBJ1-1	TGCGCCAGCAGTTTAAATCAAGGGGACACTGAAGCTTTCTTT	CASSLNQGDTEAFF
-	-	TRBV4-2	TRBJ2-3	TGTGCCAGCAGCCCTGATCGGTTCCACAGGGATACGCAGTATTTT	CASSPDRFHRDTQYF
-	-	TRBV29-1	TRBJ1-1	TGCAGCGTTGATCGGGTCGGTACTGGAGCTTTCTTT	CSVDRVGTGAFF
few	-	TRBV7-9	TRBJ1-5	TGTGCCAGCAGCCTAGATACAGGGTTCCCCCAGCATTTT	CASSLDTGFPQHF
-	-	TRBV7-8	TRBJ1-6	TGTGCCAGCAGCTTAGCAGAATCTATGTCACCCCTCCACTTT	CASSLAESMSPLHF
-	TRBD2	TRBV4-3	TRBJ2-3	TGCGCCAGCAGCCAAGATAGCCTAGCGGGCGAAGATACGCAGTATTTT	CASSQDSLAGEDTQYF
-	-	TRBV14	TRBJ2-7	TGTGCCAGCAGCCAATTTGTAGGACCCGGCAAGCGGGACGAGCAGTACTTC	CASSQFVGPGKRDEQYF
few	-	TRBV5-8	TRBJ2-1	TGTGCCAGCAGCTTGGTCAGGGATGAGCAGTTCTTC	CASSLVRDEQFF
few	TRBD2	TRBV7-9	TRBJ2-1	TGTGCCAGCAGCTCTCCTAGCGGGGGACGCTCCTACAATGAGCAGTTCTTC	CASSSPSGGRSYNEQFF
few	-	TRBV9	TRBJ2-5	TGTGCCAGCAGCACTCTCGGGACATCCGGCGAGACCCAGTACTTC	CASSTLGTSGETQYF
-	-	TRBV29-1	TRBJ1-1	TGCAGCGTTGAAGATCAGAGGGAGAACACTGAAGCTTTCTTT	CSVEDQRENTEAFF
-	-	TRBV9	TRBJ1-4	TGTGCCAGCAGCGTAGGGGTAGGCGGTGAAAAACTGTTTTTT	CASSVGVGGEKLFF
-	-	TRBV5-1	TRBJ1-4	TGCGCCAGCAGCTTGGGACCCGCAGGAGGGGATGAAAAACTGTTTTTT	CASSLGPAGGDEKLFF